The clone carrying this TCR beta chain was observed a handful of times. Antigen unknown. The data belong to a study of long-term antiretroviral therapy in people with HIV. Study outcomes and limitations: Clonal populations expanded prior to ART predominated within the repertoire at all time points.

Version v3.0 of the immunoSEQ assay ran at survey level. Generated by immunoSEQ multiplex PCR, the TCRdb table keeps only in-frame clones and is missing some. The top ten clones hold around 10% of a sample with about 27,000 clones, 80% to 85% of them seen once. V dropped 3 bases and J dropped 6 bases, with 8 bases sitting between them. CDR1 is KGHSH and CDR2 is LQKENI in the germline V gene. The CDR3 extends over 12 amino acids. The source material was unsorted PBMCs, sampled 0.8 years before starting antiretroviral therapy. The chain is built from TRBV18 and TRBJ1-2; possible D gene TRBD1, 6 bases. The TCR sequence derives from a young man with HIV. This CDR3 is CASSPRQDGYTF. The DNA for the CDR3 is TGTGCCAGCTCACCCCGACAGGATGGCTACACCTTC. The full variable domain, with the rest looked up from reference TRBV18 and TRBJ1-2, is NAGVMQNPRHLVRRRGQEARLRCSPMKGHSHVYWYRQLPEEGLKFMVYLQKENIIDESGMPKERFSAEFPKEGPSILRIQQVVRGDSAAYFCASSPRQDGYTFGSGTRLTVV.